This paragraph covers one TCR beta chain sequence. The CDR3 totals 13 residues. Trimming cost V 5 bases and J 0 bases, with 7 bases left between them. CDR1 is SEHNR, CDR2 FQNEAQ, per germline (reference sequence). The record originates from a study of blood T cell repertoires in COVID-19. Here immunoSEQ multiplex PCR was the method, and the copy in TCRdb shows in-frame clones only, minus some. This sample yields more than 150,000 clones, of which about 90% are seen a single time; 2.5% belongs to the top ten. The sequenced sample was peripheral blood. This receptor was taken from a man between 40 and 49 years old with active or convalescent COVID-19. The chain carries TRBV7-9 and TRBJ1-1; no firm D call. DNA of the CDR3: TGTGCCAGCAGCCCCAGAATGAACACTGAAGCTTTCTTT. Translated, it gives CASSPRMNTEAFF. Drawing the rest from reference TRBV7-9 and TRBJ1-1, the complete variable domain is DTGVSQNPRHKITKRGQNVTFRCDPISEHNRLYWYRQTLGQGPEFLTYFQNEAQLEKSRLLSDRFSAERPKGSFSTLEIQRTEQGDSAMYLCASSPRMNTEAFFGQGTRLTVV.